This record concerns one TCR beta chain sequence. Its antigen is still unknown. One base away there is no much larger clone; base qualities are not given. This record comes from a study of cytomegalovirus exposure and HLA in healthy donors (dated by TCRdb to the late 2010s). Background for the entire study: An earlier analysis of 550 to 700 of the donors reported about 250 Gb of sequence data and roughly 100 million unique TCR beta sequences from 190 million or so T cells. Around 330 gigabases of sequencing data and around 85 million unique TCR sequences made up an early release that covered 640 HLA-typed donors. Of the roughly 390 genotyped donors, 75% to 85% were placed in the genetic ancestry cluster associated with self-reported Caucasian donors. The study aimed to test whether signatures of past pathogen exposure could be identified by cataloging public T cell receptors. Using immunosequencing, the study profiled T cell repertoires from fewer than 700 subjects and related those repertoires to cytomegalovirus serostatus. A separate validation cohort of some 130 different subjects was used in addition to the roughly 670-subject first cohort. The study combined high-throughput TCR immunosequencing, statistical association of individual TCRs with disease status, and machine learning to predict cytomegalovirus infection status. To study patterns of TCR occurrence, a later analysis re-analyzed previously published TCR beta repertoires from 600 to 750 donors and added high-resolution HLA genotyping. The later analysis used no new phenotypic data to find candidate immune exposures, relying instead on TCR beta sequences and their occurrence across donors. In an earlier analysis of roughly 600 of the donors, high-throughput TCR beta sequencing was used to judge whether each TCR beta V gene segment behaved as functional or pseudogenic. Donor age, sex, ethnicity and CMV serostatus were compiled alongside the repertoire data. A later genetic analysis took genome-wide SNP genotypes for 398 of the 666 donors and used that subset as a discovery cohort. All discovery cohort repertoires had been generated on a single sequencing platform. Class I and class II HLA loci were covered by the typing at four-digit resolution. Typing coverage varied by locus: roughly 629-640 donors for A, B, C, DRB1 and DQB1; approximately 560 for DQA1; some 610 for DPA1; more than 450 for DPB1. Because of strong linkage in the cohort, four or five DR-DQ haplotypes were treated as single units for association and clustering. Among roughly 400 genotyped donors of the cohort, an average of roughly 230,000 unique TCR beta nucleotide sequences was sequenced per donor, of which 15% to 20% were non-productive. Here is what the overall study found, with its caveats: Roughly uniform sequencing depth across donors was assumed in presence/absence analyses, although this assumption may not hold. In this cohort, only TCR beta chains were sequenced, and detectable features were limited by the absence of alpha or paired-chain data. In a later analysis, most CMV-associated TCR beta chains were found to appear HLA-restricted, with HLA associations seemingly driven largely by CMV exposure. The earlier analysis of 450 to 700 of the donors excluded approximately 15 rarely observed V segments, including chromosome 9 orphons, because counts were too low. In a later analysis, several top co-occurrence clusters were reported to appear linked to parvovirus B19, influenza, CMV and Epstein-Barr virus. Cytomegalovirus status was reported to be diagnosed by the classifier with high specificity and sensitivity in both the original and validation cohorts. In a later analysis, HLA-associated TCR beta chains were found to be more clonally expanded and to have lower generation probabilities than equally common non-associated chains. A later genetic analysis reported fewer N-insertions in productive TCRs among donors in an Asian-associated ancestry cluster than the roughly 700-donor mean. Across donors, most TCR sequences were observed very rarely, whereas some public TCRs were present in many individuals. When HLA alleles, especially DR and DQ, strongly co-occurred, attributing TCR associations to individual alleles was difficult. CMV serostatus was the only immune exposure information available for the cohort. A cluster of highly shared sequence variants was judged likely to represent a technical artifact of the sequencing pipeline. In an earlier analysis of around 600 of the donors, most TCR beta V segments appeared in productive rearrangements about 87% or about 30% of the time, broadly matching IMGT annotations. Correlated functional status among segregating V segments might reflect linkage disequilibrium, but an unknown experimental factor could not be ruled out. HLA typing was unavailable for some donors at each locus, so association tests used only the typed subset. A later analysis found that TCR association rates varied across HLA loci, with DRB1 alleles showing the most associated TCRs and HLA-C alleles the fewest. The study listed 164 TCR beta chains as associated with cytomegalovirus. In a later genetic analysis, a missense DCLRE1C variant was associated with V-gene and J-gene trimming of TCR beta chains, and the association was replicated in an independent cohort. According to the authors, the approach could potentially be generalized to other disease states and immunological phenotypes. Three of the identified cytomegalovirus-associated TCR beta chains were confirmed in vitro to be specific for cytomegalovirus antigens. A later analysis associated 16,951 TCR beta sequences with specific HLA alleles at a false discovery rate of 0.05. A further reported finding was that TCR beta sequences accurately predicted the HLA-A and HLA-B alleles for most subjects in the first cohort. Some IMGT-functional V segments, including TRBV6-2 and TRBV6-3, could not be distinguished by the 87-base-pair reads and were therefore excluded.

Receptor libraries were prepared by the immunoSEQ multiplex PCR assay. The multiplex PCR relied on a mix of 60 forward primers for TCR Vbeta segments and 13 reverse primers for TCR Jbeta segments. The CDR3 region of rearranged TCR beta genes was amplified from genomic DNA by a multiplex PCR assay. The amplified TCR beta libraries were sequenced on the Illumina HiSeq System as 87-base-pair reads. Per the original workflow: A later analysis tallied about 77 million unique TCR beta chains across the approximately 670 repertoires, and around 12 million of those chains were shared by two or more donors. Raw reads were error-corrected and collapsed into unique sequences by a nearest-neighbor algorithm in which closely related sequences were merged to remove PCR and sequencing errors. CDR3 sequences were aligned to IMGT reference sequences to assign V, D and J gene segments. For a sequence to be retained, at least a six-nucleotide match to both a V gene segment and a J gene segment was required. A rearrangement counted as productive if the CDR3 had no stop codons and remained in frame with V and J, and every other rearrangement counted as non-productive. CDR3 was defined according to IMGT convention as the region running from the second conserved V-encoded cysteine to the conserved J-encoded phenylalanine. The earlier analysis of around 640 of the donors excluded sequences that lacked an unambiguous match to a single V gene segment. In an earlier analysis of 500 to 750 of the donors, V segments were called functional above 56.7% productive rearrangements and were called segregating when the between-donor standard deviation exceeded 5%. A statistical classification framework was built to diagnose cytomegalovirus status from the catalog of TCR beta chain sequences. V and J gene assignment, in a later analysis, came from comparing TCR nucleotide sequences with IMGT/GENE-DB human TR gene sequences. Using the TCRdist pipeline, a later analysis assigned CDR3 sequences along with most-parsimonious VDJ recombination scenarios. A later analysis defined each TCR beta chain by its CDR3 amino acid sequence plus V-gene family, and excluded reads lacking a unique V-gene family. As a way to deal with suspected cross-contamination and a sequencing artifact, a later analysis dropped 450 to 600 nucleotide sequences that were highly shared and had low generation probability. For each public chain, a later analysis derived a clonal expansion index from normalized ranks of inferred template counts within each repertoire. A later analysis computed generation probabilities with a VDJ recombination model fitted to out-of-frame rearrangements, and checked the results against IGoR. In a later analysis, TCR-TCR, TCR-HLA and TCR-CMV co-occurrence was scored with hypergeometric tests, and a repertoire-size bias correction was applied to TCR pairs. A later analysis estimated false discovery rates by permuting HLA or CMV assignments 20 times. In a later analysis, co-occurring TCRs were grouped with DBSCAN, and TCRdist sequence similarity was added when clustering was performed within HLA-allele-positive subsets. Co-occurrence clustering excluded repertoires with fewer than 30,000 or more than 120,000 public chains, plus five with anomalous nucleotide sharing. TCRdb holds this immuneACCESS table with in-frame rearrangements only. Some clones are missing; in checked studies, unresolved V genes explain under half, and the rest has no known cause. The V and J calls and clone size were taken over from that table, and D and trimming were inferred from the DNA. This sample has under 150,000 clones in its table, and 70% to 80% of those were observed once. Approximately 1.8% of the sample belongs to the ten largest clones.

The germline V gene gives CDR1 as SGHDT and CDR2 as YYEEEE. V is clipped by 4 bases and J by 2 bases, and the sequence between their germline boundaries is 13 bases long. The CDR3 contains 14 residues, cysteine and phenylalanine counted. Only CDR3 DNA is held: 42 bases, read in frame from base 1. The cohort comprised some 730 healthy bone marrow donors. At the time of sampling, all cohort members were nominally healthy, though unrecorded immune exposures were likely present. The donor was CMV seronegative and was included in the group of 352 seronegative cohort members. A peripheral blood sample was collected from each donor, and TCR beta sequencing was performed on peripheral blood mononuclear cells. Genomic DNA extraction from the blood cell samples was performed with the Qiagen DNeasy Blood Extraction Kit.

The receptor's source is a woman between 50 and 59 years old in good health and CMV-seronegative. Sequenced material: PBMCs. The chain couples TRBV5-6 to TRBJ2-7; the D gene is possibly TRBD1, with 5 bases matching. The CDR3 in this case is CASSPWRRAYEQYF. The DNA reads as follows: TGTGCCAGCAGCCCCTGGCGCAGGGCCTACGAGCAGTACTTC.